Here is one T cell receptor (beta chain) with its context. The data were obtained in a study of blood T cell repertoires in COVID-19. At the level of the study: Donors in the United States, Italy and Spain gave samples during acute or convalescent COVID-19.

TCRdb's copy holds only in-frame clones and misses some; the assay was immunoSEQ multiplex PCR. Of roughly 250,000 clones detected, roughly 80% appear once; the ten largest clones hold more than 8%. This CDR3 spans 15 amino acids. V and J are TRBV21-1 and TRBJ1-3. TRBV21-1 is annotated as a pseudogene. The origin of this receptor is a woman of 80 years or more with acute or convalescent COVID-19. Sample: peripheral blood. For the CDR3, the DNA is TGTGCCAGCAGCAAAGATCCTTACTCTGGAAACACCATATATTTT. Translation: CASSKDPYSGNTIYF.